The entry that follows covers one T cell receptor (beta chain) sequence. In assigning cohorts, the study relied on participant-reported clinical history. This entry is derived from a study of blood T cell repertoires in COVID-19. The CDR3 contains 14 residues. Per the germline V gene, CDR1 is MNHEY and CDR2 is SVGAGI. J lost 5 bases, V lost 2 bases, and 3 bases had no gene match. In the original workflow: Counts of nucleated cells, estimated from reference gene primer amplification, were obtained. Using immunoSEQ multiplex PCR, the repertoire was profiled, and TCRdb retains in-frame clones only, with some absent. V, J and clone size reflect that table, while D and trimming were determined from the DNA. Among 490,000 or so clones, around 87% were seen once, and the ten largest hold less than 2%.

Material for sequencing was PBMCs or T cells enriched from blood (not recorded which). V and J are TRBV6-5 and TRBJ1-2, with 9 nucleotides matching TRBD1. This TCR came from a woman aged 40 to 50 who had recovered from COVID-19. CDR3 residues: CASSYLGTGYGYTF. The DNA of the CDR3 is TGTGCCAGCAGTTACCTCGGGACAGGGTATGGCTACACCTTC.